These 3 T cell receptor beta chains originate from one sample sequenced in a study of blood T cell repertoires in COVID-19. TCRdb's copy holds only in-frame clones and misses some; the assay was immunoSEQ multiplex PCR. This table has under 250,000 clones, approximately 80% appearing once. Sequencing was performed on PBMCs or T cells enriched from blood (not recorded which). The receptors were gathered from an older woman who had recovered from COVID-19.

The chain has TRBV7-6 and TRBJ1-5; no clear D gene. Between the trimmed V and J ends, which lost 9 bases and 3 bases, there was a span of 12 bases. CDR1 and CDR2 (germline): SGHVS, FNYEAQ. The CDR3 consists of 13 residues. The CDR3 bases are TGTGCCAGTTCCTGGGCGCACAATCAGCCCCAGCATTTT. The encoded protein is CASSWAHNQPQHF.

The chain couples TRBV9 to TRBJ2-3, with TRBD2 identical over 14 bases. The trim removed 3 bases at V and 2 bases at J, leaving 11 bases unmatched. Looked up from germline, CDR1 is SGDLS and CDR2 is YYNGEE. The CDR3 loop spans 19 amino acids. The CDR3 protein is CASSAGGATSGGDTDTQYF. As DNA, the CDR3 is TGTGCCAGCAGCGCCGGCGGGGCGACTAGCGGGGGGGACACAGATACGCAGTATTTT.

The CDR3, as DNA: TGTGCCACCAGTGATTCTCGTAGCGGGGGCACCCTGGGGGAGCTGTTTTTT. Amino acid sequence: CATSDSRSGGTLGELFF. The V call is TRBV24-1, the J call TRBJ2-2; the match to TRBD2 covers 9 bases. Germline CDR1 KGHDR, CDR2 SFDVKD. Unmatched junction bases numbered 11, after V lost 2 bases and J lost 8 bases. This CDR3 comprises 17 residues.